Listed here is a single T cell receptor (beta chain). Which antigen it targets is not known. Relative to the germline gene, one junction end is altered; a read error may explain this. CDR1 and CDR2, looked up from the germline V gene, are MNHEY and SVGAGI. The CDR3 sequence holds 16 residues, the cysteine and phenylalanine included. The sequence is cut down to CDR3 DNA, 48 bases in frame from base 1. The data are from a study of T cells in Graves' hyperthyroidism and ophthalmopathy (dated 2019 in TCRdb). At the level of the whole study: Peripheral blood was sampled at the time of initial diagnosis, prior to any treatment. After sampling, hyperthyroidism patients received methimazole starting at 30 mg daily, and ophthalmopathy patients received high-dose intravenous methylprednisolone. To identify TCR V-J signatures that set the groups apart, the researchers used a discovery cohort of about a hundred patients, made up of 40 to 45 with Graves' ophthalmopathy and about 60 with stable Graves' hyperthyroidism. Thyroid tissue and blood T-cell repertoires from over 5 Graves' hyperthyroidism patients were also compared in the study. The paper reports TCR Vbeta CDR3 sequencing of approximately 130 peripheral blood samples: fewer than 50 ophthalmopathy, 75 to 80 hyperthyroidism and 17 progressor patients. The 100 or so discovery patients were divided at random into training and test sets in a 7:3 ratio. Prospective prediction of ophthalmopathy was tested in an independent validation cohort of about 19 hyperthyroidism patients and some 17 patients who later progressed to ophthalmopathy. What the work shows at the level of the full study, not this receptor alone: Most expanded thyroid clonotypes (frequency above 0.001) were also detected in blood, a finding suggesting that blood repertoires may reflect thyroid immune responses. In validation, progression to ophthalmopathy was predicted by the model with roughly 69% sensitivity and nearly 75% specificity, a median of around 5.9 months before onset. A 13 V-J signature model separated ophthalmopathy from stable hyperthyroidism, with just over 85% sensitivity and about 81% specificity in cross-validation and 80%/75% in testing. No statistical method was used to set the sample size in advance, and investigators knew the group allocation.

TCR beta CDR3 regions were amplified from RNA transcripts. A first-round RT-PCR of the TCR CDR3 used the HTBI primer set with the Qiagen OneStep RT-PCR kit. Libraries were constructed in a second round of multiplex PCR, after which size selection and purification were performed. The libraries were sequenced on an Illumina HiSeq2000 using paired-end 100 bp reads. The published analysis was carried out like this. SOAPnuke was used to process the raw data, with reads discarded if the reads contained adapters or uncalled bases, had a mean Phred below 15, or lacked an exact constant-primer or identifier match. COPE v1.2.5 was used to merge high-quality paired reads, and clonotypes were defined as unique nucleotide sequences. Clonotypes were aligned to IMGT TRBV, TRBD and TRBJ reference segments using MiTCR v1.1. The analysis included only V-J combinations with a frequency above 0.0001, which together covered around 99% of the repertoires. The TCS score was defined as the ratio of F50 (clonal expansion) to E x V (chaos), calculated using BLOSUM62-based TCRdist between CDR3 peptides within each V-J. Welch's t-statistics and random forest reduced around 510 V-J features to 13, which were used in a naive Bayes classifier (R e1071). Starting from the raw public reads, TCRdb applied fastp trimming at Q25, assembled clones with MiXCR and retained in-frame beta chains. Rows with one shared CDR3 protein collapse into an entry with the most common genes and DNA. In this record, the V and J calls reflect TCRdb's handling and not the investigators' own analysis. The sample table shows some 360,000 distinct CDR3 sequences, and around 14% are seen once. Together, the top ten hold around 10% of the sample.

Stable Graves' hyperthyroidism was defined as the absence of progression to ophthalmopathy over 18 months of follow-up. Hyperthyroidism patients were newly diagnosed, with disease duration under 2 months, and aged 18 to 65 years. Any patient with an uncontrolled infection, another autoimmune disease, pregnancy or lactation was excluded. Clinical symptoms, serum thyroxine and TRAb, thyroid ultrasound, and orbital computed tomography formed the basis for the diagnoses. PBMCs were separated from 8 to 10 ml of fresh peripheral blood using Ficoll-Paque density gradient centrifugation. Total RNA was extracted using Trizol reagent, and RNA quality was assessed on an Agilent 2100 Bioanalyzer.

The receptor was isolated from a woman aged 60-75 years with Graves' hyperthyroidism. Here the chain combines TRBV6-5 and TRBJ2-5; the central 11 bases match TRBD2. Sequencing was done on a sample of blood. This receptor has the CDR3 CASSYLAGGIQETKYF. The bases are TGTGCCAGCAGTTACTTAGCGGGAGGGATTCAAGAGACCAAGTACTTC.